This TCR beta chain came from a study of CD8 T cell repertoires and HIV-1 epitope variants (dated by TCRdb to about 2020). A note on the overall study: Twenty-five peptides representing autologous and known Gag and Nef epitope variants were each used to stimulate T cells in separate culture wells. The control conditions were a CMV, EBV and flu peptide pool, the Ebola AY9 epitope as a negative control, and a well with no peptide. Three Gag epitope families and Nef HW9 and YT9 were included among the tested epitopes. Using the EasySep Human T Cell Enrichment Kit, T cells were enriched and then co-cultured with an equal number of autologous T cell-negative cells acting as antigen-presenting cells. The cultures were grown for about ten days in IMDM with gentamicin, and half of the media was changed on days 3 and 7 with IL-2, IL-7 and IL-15 added. An aliquot of 1M T cells was saved as an uncultured baseline condition, separate from the approximately 75 T cell cultures. A total of some 84 T cell cultures were run, with each culture condition done in triplicate except for one peptide, which was done in duplicate.

Sequencing of TCR beta CDR3 regions was done on the immunoSEQ platform at survey depth. The QIAamp DNA micro kit was used to extract genomic DNA from every cultured and uncultured CD8+ T cell population. For the original study's pipeline: Samples with fewer than 5,000 productive reads were excluded, which removed about 6% of the roughly 80 HIV peptide-stimulated cultures. Sequences were trimmed to CDR3 by a MANAFEST web app, and nonproductive sequences, CDR3s under 5 amino acids, and sequences not starting with C or ending with F/W were removed. To count as antigen-specific, a clonotype had to be expanded in at least 2 of 3 replicates compared with the no-peptide control at FDR 0.01, and only within one epitope family. A frequency at least fivefold higher than in wells stimulated with peptides from other epitope families was additionally required for specific clonotypes. The clones in this table, taken by TCRdb from immuneACCESS, are in-frame only. Not every clone is retained; where verified, under half of the shortfall comes from an unresolved V gene, and the cause of the rest is unknown. V, J and clone size derive from that table, while D and trimming were established from the DNA sequence. The sample table lists some 6,800 clones, 68% of them with a count of one. Together, the top ten hold 43% of the sample.

Measured from the cysteine to the phenylalanine, the CDR3 is 15 residues long. CDR3 DNA only is kept here, 45 bases in frame from base 1. V and J lose 5 bases and 0 bases, and a span of 11 bases separates them. CDR1 SGHVS and CDR2 FQNEAQ were looked up in the germline V gene. Overall study results and their limits: Fewer than ten antigen-specific TCR beta clonotypes were identified, of which more than five appeared to be cross-reactive for autologous or known escape epitope variants. Only TCR beta chains were identified by the assay, and proliferation to antigen, not T cell function or cytokine profile, was indicated. Five clonotypes recognized the Nef KF9 family and one the HW9 family, with no responses to the TAALDMSHF plasma variant.

This clone was counted a few times. Its antigen remains unidentified. One base away there is no much larger clone; base qualities are not given. The EasySep Human CD8+ T Cell Enrichment Kit was used on day 10 to isolate CD8+ T cells from every culture. The sequencing input was cultured CD8+ T cells derived from PBMCs. This receptor was taken from a male donor with HIV. The rearrangement joined TRBV7-8 to TRBJ2-1; there is no confident call for the D gene. DNA sequence: TGTGCCAGCAGCCCTGGGTTGGCCTCCTACAATGAGCAGTTCTTC. This translates into CASSPGLASYNEQFF.